This T cell receptor beta chain was captured in a study of blood T cells in healthy people across ages. Study-wide results and limits: Estimated diversity that came from one million T cells was considered an underestimate. The study could not conclusively compare naive and antigen-experienced cells, given its unsorted PBMCs.

Comments on this clonotype: Its target is unknown.

Combining a sample-barcoded 5' primer with a J-beta primer mix, a second PCR ran for roughly 6 to 12 cycles. TCRdb reprocessed the 5' RACE reads with MiXCR, giving one entry per CDR3 protein. The repertoire consists of 800,000 to 950,000 distinct CDR3 sequences, with 35% to 40% occurring once and the leading ten covering 10% to 15%. Donor samples were obtained from healthy Caucasian individuals from Russia, aged about 6 to 100. Isolation recovered at least 6 million PBMCs from every sample. The sample consisted of blood. The clonotype originates from a man aged 18 to 35 in good health.

This CDR3 reads CSVEDSRTITDTQYF. CDR3 DNA: TGCAGCGTTGAAGATAGTCGCACAATCACAGATACGCAGTATTTT. The chain is built from TRBV29-1 and TRBJ2-3; D gene ambiguous. Germline V gene data show CDR1 as SQVTM and CDR2 as ANQGSEA. Trimming cost V 0 bases and J 2 bases, with 12 bases left between them. CDR3 length: 15 residues.